The 29 T cell receptor beta chains reported below all come from one sample, sequenced in a study of graft-versus-host responses after intestinal transplantation. Produced via immunoSEQ multiplex PCR; TCRdb's table is partial and in-frame only. The data contain about 15,000 clones, 70% to 75% of them singletons. Once graft tissue had been processed, intraepithelial and lamina propria lymphocytes were released. Sequences were derived from ileum tissue, sampled 14 days after transplant. The receptors stem from a human patient who received an intestinal transplant, so some T cells may come from the graft donor.

The chain combines TRBV27 with TRBJ2-6; 8 bases are a match to TRBD1. The CDR3 contains 17 residues. CDR1 is MNHEY and CDR2 is SMNVEV in the germline V gene (reference sequence). V was clipped by 4 bases and J by 5 bases; unmatched bases: 10. The CDR3 protein is CASSYTGGNVWANVLTF. The CDR3 DNA follows: TGTGCCAGCAGTTACACAGGGGGGAATGTCTGGGCCAACGTCCTGACTTTC.

The chain has TRBV28 and TRBJ1-2, with D unclear. The CDR3 has 14 residues. V was trimmed by 2 bases and J by 4 bases, leaving 11 bases between them. Germline CDR1 and CDR2: MDHEN and SYDVKM. The CDR3 is CASSLVSRPYGYTF. The CDR3, as DNA: TGTGCCAGCAGTTTAGTTAGCCGTCCCTATGGCTACACCTTC.

The chain is built from TRBV11-3 and TRBJ1-1; unclear D gene. Looked up from germline, CDR1 is SGHNT and CDR2 is YENEEA. CDR3 length: 12 residues. Trimming took off 3 bases at V and 6 bases at J, with 8 bases between the two ends. CDR3 DNA sequence: TGTGCCAGCAGCTTTCCCGGGGCTGAAGCTTTCTTT. It yields the protein CASSFPGAEAFF.

The chain joins TRBV7-9 to TRBJ2-5; possible D gene TRBD2, 6 bases. CDR1 and CDR2 from the germline V gene are SEHNR and FQNEAQ (reference sequence). This CDR3 has 15 residues. V lost 3 bases, J lost 0 bases, and 11 bases lay in between. The CDR3 region is CASSFYGGHQETQYF. In DNA form, the CDR3 reads TGTGCCAGCAGCTTCTACGGGGGACACCAAGAGACCCAGTACTTC.

This clone was seen more than once but under ten times. The rearrangement joins TRBV7-3 to TRBJ1-1, with no clear D. The germline V and J ends were trimmed by 0 bases and 1 base, with 3 bases remaining between them. The CDR3 covers 13 residues. CDR1 and CDR2 from the germline V gene are SGHTA and FQGTGA. This CDR3 reads CASSLTGNTEAFF. The CDR3 region has the DNA TGTGCCAGCAGCTTAACAGGGAACACTGAAGCTTTCTTT.

This clone is a singleton in its sample. The J gene is TRBJ2-5, the V gene TRBV9, with a possible D match to TRBD2 (5 bases). Germline V CDR1 and CDR2: SGDLS, YYNGEE. The CDR3 extends over 14 amino acids. Deletions cut 0 bases from V and 9 bases from J, with 15 bases between. In DNA form, the CDR3 reads TGTGCCAGCAGCGTAGGAGGAGCGGCACGCGCCCAGTACTTC. Protein sequence: CASSVGGAARAQYF.

The rearrangement uses TRBV27 and TRBJ2-2, with 8 bases lining up with TRBD1. Losses at the gene ends were 2 bases for V and 7 bases for J; bases not matched to a gene: 3. The CDR3 is 14 residues long. Per the germline V gene, CDR1 is MNHEY and CDR2 is SMNVEV (reference sequence). Here the CDR3 reads CASSLQGAGGELFF. CDR3 coding DNA: TGTGCCAGCAGTTTACAGGGGGCCGGCGGGGAGCTGTTTTTT.

V and J are TRBV18 and TRBJ1-4, with 8 bases that match TRBD1. V was clipped by 3 bases and J by 7 bases; unmatched bases: 1. Per germline, CDR1 KGHSH and CDR2 LQKENI. The CDR3 spans 13 residues. CDR3 nucleotide sequence: TGTGCCAGCTCACCTGACAGGGGTGAAAAACTGTTTTTT. Encoded protein: CASSPDRGEKLFF.

The rearrangement joins TRBV28 to TRBJ2-1; D is unclear. The CDR3 sequence is 13 residues long. The germline V gene has CDR1 MDHEN and CDR2 SYDVKM. V shed 6 bases and J shed 7 bases, with 13 bases lying between them. The CDR3 DNA sequence: TGTGCCAGCAGCCTGGGTGCCGGGAATGAGCAGTTCTTC. Its translation: CASSLGAGNEQFF.

The rearrangement links TRBV7-2 to TRBJ2-5, with D tentatively TRBD2 (6 bases). V shed 2 bases and J shed 5 bases, with 15 bases lying between them. The CDR3 spans 15 residues. From germline, CDR1 is SGHTA and CDR2 FQGNSA. The CDR3 DNA reads as TGTGCCAGCAGCTTACGCTGGGACTCATCGGAGACCCAGTACTTC. It encodes CASSLRWDSSETQYF.

This chain connects TRBV14 to TRBJ1-2, with unresolved D. The germline V gene encodes CDR1 SGHDN and CDR2 FVKESK. The CDR3 contains 13 residues. V was trimmed by 1 base and J by 3 bases, leaving 6 bases between them. The DNA for the CDR3 is TGTGCCAGCAGCCAAGGGGGATACTATGGCTACACCTTC. Translated: CASSQGGYYGYTF. The full variable domain, in which reference TRBV14 and TRBJ1-2 provide the parts outside the CDR3, is EAGVTQFPSHSVIEKGQTVTLRCDPISGHDNLYWYRRVMGKEIKFLLHFVKESKQDESGMPNNRFLAERTGGTYSTLKVQPAELEDSGVYFCASSQGGYYGYTFGSGTRLTVV.

This sequence joins TRBV28 and TRBJ1-3; 7 bases line up with TRBD1. CDR3 length: 19 amino acids. The V and J ends lost 5 bases and 0 bases, in that order; junction bases with no gene match: 16. Germline V CDR1 and CDR2: MDHEN, SYDVKM. CDR3 region: CASSSPFFDRATSGNTIYF. CDR3 coding DNA: TGTGCCAGCAGTAGCCCGTTTTTTGACAGGGCTACCTCTGGAAACACCATATATTTT. Looking up the rest from reference TRBV28 and TRBJ1-3 gives the full variable domain: DVKVTQSSRYLVKRTGEKVFLECVQDMDHENMFWYRQDPGLGLRLIYFSYDVKMKEKGDIPEGYSVSREKKERFSLILESASTNQTSMYLCASSSPFFDRATSGNTIYFGEGSWLTVV.

The chain has TRBV30 and TRBJ2-1; 8 bases match TRBD2. V dropped 3 bases and J dropped 6; count of bases not matched to a gene: 13. The CDR3 totals 16 residues. Germline CDR1 reads GTSNPN; CDR2 reads SVGIG (reference sequence). CDR3 sequence (DNA): TGTGCCTGGAGCTTCCGGGGTAGCGGGATGGTCAATGAGCAGTTCTTC. It codes for CAWSFRGSGMVNEQFF.

The rearrangement joins TRBV13 to TRBJ2-3; no firm D call. The ends were cut back, 5 bases at V and 2 bases at J, with 8 bases in the middle. Germline values: CDR1 PRHDT, CDR2 FYEKMQ (reference sequence). CDR3 size: 13 residues. The CDR3 DNA reads as TGTGCCAGCAGCCAAAAAAACACAGATACGCAGTATTTT. Its translation is CASSQKNTDTQYF.

DNA of the CDR3: TGTGCCAGCAGCTTAGTTGGGACAGACTATGGCTACACCTTC. Protein: CASSLVGTDYGYTF. The chain uses TRBV7-2 and TRBJ1-2; 7 nucleotides align to TRBD1. V lost 1 base and J lost 3; bases outside the gene matches: 2. This CDR3 is 14 amino acids long. Germline V lookup: CDR1 SGHTA, CDR2 FQGNSA.

This clone was observed a few times. V gene TRBV29-1 combines with J gene TRBJ1-2; no clear D. V gave up 6 bases and J gave up 0 bases, with 5 bases separating them. There are 11 residues in the CDR3. Germline CDR1 reads SQVTM; CDR2 reads ANQGSEA. CDR3 in DNA: TGCAGCGTATCGTCTAACTATGGCTACACCTTC. Residues: CSVSSNYGYTF.

The chain links TRBV6-6 to TRBJ1-4; D is unresolved. Looked up from germline, CDR1 is MNHNY and CDR2 is SVGAGI (reference sequence). Deletions cut 0 bases from V and 8 bases from J, with 7 bases between. CDR3 length equals 13 residues. The CDR3 spells CASSYSSGEKLFF. The CDR3, as DNA: TGTGCCAGCAGTTACTCATCGGGGGAAAAACTGTTTTTT.

V and J are TRBV9 and TRBJ2-1; 9 nucleotides align to TRBD2. Germline V gives CDR1 SGDLS, CDR2 YYNGEE. J gave up 4 bases and V 7 bases, and 9 bases lay outside the gene matches. The CDR3 length is 15 residues. The chain's CDR3 is CASCRDSGGYNEQFF. CDR3 sequence (DNA): TGTGCCAGCTGCCGCGATAGCGGGGGTTACAATGAGCAGTTCTTC. The full variable domain, with the rest looked up from reference TRBV9 and TRBJ2-1, is DSGVTQTPKHLITATGQRVTLRCSPRSGDLSVYWYQQSLDQGLQFLIQYYNGEERAKGNILERFSAQQFPDLHSELNLSSLELGDSALYFCASCRDSGGYNEQFFGPGTRLTVL.

The V and J genes are TRBV7-8 and TRBJ2-3; TRBD2 is a possible D gene (6 bases). Trimming took off 0 bases at V and 1 base at J, with 11 bases between the two ends. CDR1 and CDR2 from the germline V gene are SGHVS and FQNEAQ. There are 16 residues in the CDR3. CDR3 loop: CASSLAAGRGTDTQYF. CDR3 nucleotides: TGTGCCAGCAGCTTAGCGGCGGGAAGAGGCACAGATACGCAGTATTTT.

The rearrangement joins TRBV6-5 to TRBJ1-1; a possible D gene is TRBD1 (6 bases). V was clipped by 4 bases and J by 2 bases, with 17 bases between them. The CDR3 has 16 amino acids. CDR1 is MNHEY, CDR2 SVGAGI, per germline. The CDR3 loop reads CASSWRRWGANTEAFF. The CDR3 DNA follows: TGTGCCAGCAGTTGGCGCCGATGGGGGGCAAACACTGAAGCTTTCTTT.

The chain employs TRBV7-8 and TRBJ2-3, with TRBD2 matching over 8 bases. The germline CDR1 and CDR2 sequences are SGHVS and FQNEAQ. After removal of 8 bases from V and 3 bases from J, the junction contained 7 bases not matched to a gene. The CDR3 contains 14 residues. CDR3 coding DNA: TGTGCCAGCCTCAGGGCGGGAGGAACAGATACGCAGTATTTT. It specifies CASLRAGGTDTQYF.

This chain joins TRBV10-3 and TRBJ2-7; maybe TRBD1 (6 bases). Germline V lookup: CDR1 ENHRY, CDR2 SYGVKD. Trimming stripped 0 bases from V and 2 bases from J, with 11 bases between. The CDR3 has 15 residues. CDR3 DNA: TGTGCCATCAGTGAGTCGAATTGGGGGCCCTACGAGCAGTACTTC. Encoded protein: CAISESNWGPYEQYF.

The CDR3 spells CASSVRLYNEQFF. For the CDR3, the DNA is TGTGCCAGCAGCGTTAGACTTTACAATGAGCAGTTCTTC. The chain has TRBV6-1 and TRBJ2-1, with D unclear. V was clipped by 6 bases and J by 4 bases, with 10 bases between them. The CDR3 covers 13 residues. The germline CDR1 and CDR2 sequences are MNHNS and SASEGT.

CDR3 region: CASSQGSSADTQYF. The CDR3 DNA reads as TGTGCCAGCAGCCAGGGATCTAGTGCAGATACGCAGTATTTT. The J gene is TRBJ2-3, the V gene TRBV4-2; D unresolved. The germline V and J ends were trimmed by 3 bases and 4 bases, with 11 bases remaining between them. From germline, CDR1 is LGHNA and CDR2 YNFKEQ. CDR3 length: 14 residues.

This chain joins TRBV27 and TRBJ2-5; TRBD1 matches 9 bases. The CDR3 totals 12 residues. The ends lost 6 bases at V and 6 bases at J; junction bases unmatched: 2. The germline gives CDR1 MNHEY, CDR2 SMNVEV (reference sequence). The CDR3 region is CASRTGGKTQYF. CDR3 nucleotides: TGTGCCAGCAGGACAGGGGGGAAGACCCAGTACTTC.

CDR3: CASSLGGLAASYEQYF. The CDR3, as DNA: TGTGCCAGCAGCTTAGGGGGGCTAGCGGCCTCCTACGAGCAGTACTTC. The J gene is TRBJ2-7, the V gene TRBV11-2; D is possibly TRBD2 (7 bases). Trimming pared 1 base from V and 0 bases from J, leaving 13 bases between. Germline V gene sequence: CDR1 SGHAT, CDR2 FQNNGV. This CDR3 is built from 16 residues.

This clone has more than one count but fewer than ten. The chain uses TRBV19 and TRBJ1-5; TRBD1 matches at 8 bases. This CDR3 has 13 residues. In germline, CDR1 is LNHDA, CDR2 SQIVND (reference sequence). The V segment lost 6 bases and the J segment 5 bases; nucleotides outside the gene matches: 3. CDR3 region: CASRDRAYQPQHF. As DNA, the CDR3 is TGTGCCAGTAGGGACAGGGCGTATCAGCCCCAGCATTTT.

The chain recombines TRBV7-3 with TRBJ2-2, with TRBD1 identical over 10 bases. This CDR3 region has 15 residues. Germline lookup yields CDR1 SGHTA and CDR2 FQGTGA. J gave up 6 bases and V 2 bases, and 3 bases lay outside the gene matches. CDR3 DNA sequence: TGTGCCAGCAGCTTAGGACAGGGGGTTTCCGGGGAGCTGTTTTTT. Its translation is CASSLGQGVSGELFF.

The chain joins TRBV27 to TRBJ2-7; the D is unclear. Trimming shortened V by 5 bases and J by 1 base, and 9 bases separated the two germline ends. CDR1 is MNHEY and CDR2 is SMNVEV in the germline V gene (reference sequence). There are 13 residues in the CDR3. The CDR3 is CASSPPSSYEQYF. The CDR3 DNA is TGTGCCAGCAGTCCCCCATCTTCCTACGAGCAGTACTTC.